This entry lists 29 T cell receptor beta chains sequenced from one sample in a study of blood T cell repertoires in COVID-19 (dated by TCRdb to the early 2020s). Libraries were prepared through the immunoSEQ multiplex PCR assay. Drawn from immuneACCESS, this table holds only the in-frame rearrangements with V and J called that TCRdb kept. Clones are partly lost; checked studies trace under half to an unresolved V gene and leave the rest unexplained. Within this sample are under 300,000 clones, with roughly three quarters of them counted one time only. Around 3.6% of the sample comes from the top ten. Sample: peripheral blood. These receptors all stem from a middle-aged woman with active or convalescent COVID-19.

This chain joins TRBV2 and TRBJ1-5; D unresolved. Germline assignment: CDR1 SNHLY and CDR2 FYNNEI. Trimming stripped 4 bases from V and 11 bases from J, with 12 bases between. This CDR3 region has 12 residues. CDR3 region: CASSGQSLAQHF. CDR3 in DNA: TGTGCCAGCAGTGGGCAGTCCTTGGCCCAGCATTTT.

This clone has more than one count but fewer than ten. The chain recombines TRBV7-2 with TRBJ1-2; D uncertain. The CDR3 has 14 amino acids. Trimming removed 4 bases from V and 4 bases from J, with 13 bases in between. In germline, CDR1 is SGHTA, CDR2 FQGNSA. The CDR3: CASSSEAVIYGYTF. CDR3 nucleotides: TGTGCCAGCAGCTCGGAGGCGGTGATCTATGGCTACACCTTC.

CDR3 bases: TGTGCCAGCAATAGCGTCAAGGCGGAGACCCAGTACTTC. It yields the protein CASNSVKAETQYF. V and J are TRBV6-5 and TRBJ2-5; tentative D call: TRBD2 (5 bases). Between the trimmed V and J ends, which lost 7 bases and 5 bases, there was a span of 14 bases. The CDR3 is 13 residues long. Germline loops: CDR1 MNHEY, CDR2 SVGAGI.

Written as DNA, the CDR3 is TGTGCCAGCAGCACCCTAGCGGGGGGTCCCCAGTTCTTC. Amino acid sequence: CASSTLAGGPQFF. The chain is built from TRBV9 and TRBJ2-1; 11 nucleotides align to TRBD2. The ends lost 4 bases at V and 13 bases at J; junction bases unmatched: 7. The germline gives CDR1 SGDLS, CDR2 YYNGEE. The CDR3 contains 13 residues.

This chain connects TRBV7-3 to TRBJ2-1; D remains ambiguous. Germline CDR1 and CDR2: SGHTA and FQGTGA. The V gene lost 5 bases and the J gene lost 3 bases, with 8 bases spanning the gap. There are 13 residues in the CDR3. The CDR3 DNA sequence: TGTGCCAGCAGCCCCGACAACTACAATGAGCAGTTCTTC. Its protein product is CASSPDNYNEQFF.

This chain connects TRBV30 to TRBJ1-6; the match to TRBD1 covers 10 bases. The trim removed 3 bases at V and 8 bases at J, leaving 1 base unmatched. CDR3 length: 13 residues. Germline CDR1 GTSNPN, CDR2 SVGIG (reference sequence). The DNA of the CDR3 is TGTGCCTGGAGGACAGGGGGCGATTCACCCCTCCACTTT. Its protein product is CAWRTGGDSPLHF.

Note on this clone: One end of the junction is discordant with germline, which a read error may explain. The chain employs TRBV5-5 and TRBJ2-5; a possible D gene is TRBD1 (6 bases). CDR3 length: 14 amino acids. Per the germline V gene, CDR1 is SGHKS and CDR2 is YYEKEE (reference sequence). CDR3 nucleotide sequence: TGTGCCAGCGTCAGGGGAAGGAGCGGAGAGGCCCAGTACTTC. It encodes CASVRGRSGEAQYF.

J is TRBJ1-5 and V is TRBV27, with D perhaps matching TRBD1 (5 bases). Trimming took off 8 bases at V and 1 base at J, with 12 bases between the two ends. This CDR3 spans 14 amino acids. The V gene's germline CDR1 is MNHEY and CDR2 SMNVEV (reference sequence). As DNA, the CDR3 is TGTGCCAGCCACCCAGGGAAAAGCAATCAGCCCCAGCATTTT. Its translation is CASHPGKSNQPQHF.

The gene calls are TRBV9 and TRBJ1-2; TRBD1 agrees at 10 bases. The trim removed 3 bases at V and 8 bases at J, leaving 4 bases unmatched. The germline V gene encodes CDR1 SGDLS and CDR2 YYNGEE. The CDR3 consists of 13 residues. DNA for the CDR3: TGTGCCAGCAGCGGACAGGGGGCAGAGGGCTACACCTTC. Encoded protein: CASSGQGAEGYTF.

The chain has TRBV30 and TRBJ2-1; no definite D call. Per germline, CDR1 GTSNPN and CDR2 SVGIG (reference sequence). The CDR3 runs 14 residues. V was pared by 3 bases and J by 0 bases, with 9 bases between. The CDR3 loop reads CAWSFTSSYNEQFF. Here the CDR3 DNA reads TGTGCCTGGAGCTTCACGAGCTCCTACAATGAGCAGTTCTTC.

About this clone: The junction does not match germline at one end; this may be a read error. Other DNA sequences within the sample encode an identical CDR3. The chain joins TRBV14 to TRBJ1-3, with 9 bases that match TRBD1. Germline CDR1 is SGHDN and CDR2 is FVKESK. The CDR3 contains 17 residues. The CDR3 nucleotides are TGTGCCAGCAGCCAAGGGGACAGGGAATTGGTAGGAAATACCATATATTTT. Residues: CASSQGDRELVGNTIYF.

This sequence joins TRBV5-1 and TRBJ1-4; D not certain. CDR1 and CDR2 from the germline V gene are SGHRS and YFSETQ. The CDR3 extends over 14 amino acids. Between the trimmed V and J ends, which lost 0 bases and 7 bases, there was a span of 10 bases. The CDR3 DNA follows: TGCGCCAGCAGCTTGGGAGACAACGGTGAAAAACTGTTTTTT. The encoded protein is CASSLGDNGEKLFF.

The chain employs TRBV12-3 or TRBV12-4 and TRBJ1-1; D unclear. CDR3 length: 12 amino acids. V gave up 3 bases and J gave up 7 bases, with 9 bases separating them. The CDR3 bases are TGTGCCAGCAGTTTGTCGAGGGTTGAAGCTTTCTTT. Its protein product is CASSLSRVEAFF.

This sequence joins TRBV21-1 and TRBJ1-2; no check of the table's D call, TRBD1, against the DNA was made. TRBV21-1 is a known pseudogene. This CDR3 is built from 14 residues. For the CDR3, the DNA is TGTGCCAGCAGCAGCTTAGGACAGTCCTATGGCTACACCTTC. Its protein product is CASSSLGQSYGYTF.

V usage is TRBV7-9 and J usage is TRBJ2-2, with TRBD1 as a possible D gene (5 bases). CDR1 and CDR2 from the germline V gene are SEHNR and FQNEAQ (reference sequence). This CDR3 is built from 16 residues. V was cut by 5 bases and J by 0 bases, with 13 bases left in between. In DNA, the CDR3 is TGTGCCAGCAGCCCGGCAGGGTTCGCGAACACCGGGGAGCTGTTTTTT. It is translated as CASSPAGFANTGELFF.

This clone was seen more than once but under ten times. The chain joins TRBV9 to TRBJ1-1; D perhaps matches TRBD1 (6 bases). With 1 base removed from V and 4 bases from J, the gap between germline ends came to 8 bases. Germline lookup yields CDR1 SGDLS and CDR2 YYNGEE. The length of the CDR3 is 13 residues. The CDR3: CASSVSRGTEAFF. CDR3 bases: TGTGCCAGCAGCGTAAGCAGGGGCACTGAAGCTTTCTTT.

The chain carries TRBV3-1 (or the pseudogene TRBV3-2) and TRBJ1-2; tentatively, D is TRBD1 (5 bases). Between the trimmed V and J ends, which lost 2 bases and 6 bases, there was a span of 10 bases. CDR3 length equals 13 residues. Germline V gene sequence: CDR1 LGHDT, CDR2 YNNKEL (reference sequence). CDR3 sequence reads: CASSQRRGHGYTF. The CDR3 DNA reads TGTGCCAGCAGCCAAAGGAGGGGCCATGGCTACACCTTC.

The chain couples TRBV28 to TRBJ1-1; no clear D gene. Germline-derived CDR1 and CDR2 are MDHEN and SYDVKM. The CDR3 is made up of 14 amino acids. Trimming removed 3 bases at V and 1 base at J, with 9 bases between. The DNA for the CDR3 is TGTGCCAGCAGTTTCGTCAACAAGAACACTGAAGCTTTCTTT. Protein product: CASSFVNKNTEAFF. Full variable domain (missing parts from reference TRBV28 and TRBJ1-1): DVKVTQSSRYLVKRTGEKVFLECVQDMDHENMFWYRQDPGLGLRLIYFSYDVKMKEKGDIPEGYSVSREKKERFSLILESASTNQTSMYLCASSFVNKNTEAFFGQGTRLTVV.

This rearrangement joins TRBV6-5 to TRBJ1-1; unclear D gene. In germline, CDR1 is MNHEY, CDR2 SVGAGI. CDR3 size: 12 residues. V lost 2 bases to trimming and J lost 8 bases, with 9 bases between them. CDR3 bases: TGTGCCAGCAGTTACGAGGAGACGGAAGCTTTCTTT. Residues: CASSYEETEAFF.

V gene TRBV5-8 combines with J gene TRBJ1-5; the match to TRBD1 covers 7 bases. J gave up 12 bases and V 0 bases, and 9 bases lay outside the gene matches. CDR1 and CDR2 from the germline V gene are SGHTS and YDEGEE. The CDR3 contains 14 residues. CDR3 bases: TGTGCCAGCAGCTTGGAGGAGGGGGCGCGGAGCCAGCATTTT. Translation gives CASSLEEGARSQHF. Combining the CDR3 with reference TRBV5-8 and TRBJ1-5 gives the whole variable domain EAGVTQSPTHLIKTRGQQATLRCSPISGHTSVYWYQQALGLGLQFLLWYDEGEERNRGNFPPRFSGRQFPNYSSELNVNALELEDSALYLCASSLEEGARSQHFGDGTRLSIL.

The chain's CDR3 is CAISAGKGGELFF. The CDR3 DNA reads as TGTGCCATCAGTGCAGGAAAGGGGGGGGAGCTGTTTTTT. The rearrangement joins TRBV10-3 to TRBJ2-2, with D maybe TRBD1 (5 bases). V dropped 4 bases and J dropped 8 bases, with 11 bases sitting between them. This CDR3 spans 13 amino acids. Germline lookup yields CDR1 ENHRY and CDR2 SYGVKD.

The chain recombines TRBV5-7 with TRBJ2-3; 7 bases fit TRBD1. TRBV5-7 is placed among ORFs of uncertain function. J was trimmed by 1 base and V by 4 bases; bases with no gene match: 9. The CDR3 covers 16 residues. The DNA of the CDR3 is TGTGCCAGCAGCCCGGGACAGCACTTGGGCACAGATACGCAGTATTTT. Translating gives CASSPGQHLGTDTQYF.

The genes are TRBV28 and TRBJ1-5; 8 bases fit TRBD1. The CDR3 has 15 amino acids. Germline-derived CDR1 and CDR2 are MDHEN and SYDVKM. The V segment lost 1 base and the J segment 7 bases; nucleotides outside the gene matches: 6. CDR3 DNA sequence: TGTGCCAGCAGTTTATCCACAGGGGGAGAACAGCCCCAGCATTTT. Residues: CASSLSTGGEQPQHF.

The J gene is TRBJ2-3, the V gene TRBV14; unclear D gene. Germline V gene sequence: CDR1 SGHDN, CDR2 FVKESK. The CDR3 is made up of 16 amino acids. Trimming shortened V by 0 bases and J by 6 bases, and 16 bases separated the two germline ends. The CDR3 region has the DNA TGTGCCAGCAGCCAAGATCCATGGGCGAGAGAGGATACGCAGTATTTT. Translation gives CASSQDPWAREDTQYF.

The chain is built from TRBV11-1 and TRBJ2-4, with TRBD1 matching over 9 bases. Germline V CDR1 and CDR2: SGHAT, FQDESV (reference sequence). The length of the CDR3 is 16 residues. Trimming at V came to 5 bases and at J to 6 bases, leaving 11 bases not matched to a gene. The DNA for the CDR3 is TGTGCCAGCAGCGAAATCGACAGGGGGACGATAAACATTCAGTACTTC. Encoded protein: CASSEIDRGTINIQYF. The variable domain in full, completed from reference TRBV11-1 and TRBJ2-4, reads EAEVAQSPRYKITEKSQAVAFWCDPISGHATLYWYRQILGQGPELLVQFQDESVVDDSQLPKDRFSAERLKGVDSTLKIQPAELGDSAMYLCASSEIDRGTINIQYFGAGTRLSVL.

This clone was observed once. The rearrangement joins TRBV4-2 to TRBJ1-4; 7 bases are a match to TRBD1. The CDR3 has 13 residues. Germline V gives CDR1 LGHNA, CDR2 YNFKEQ. J was trimmed by 12 bases and V by 5 bases; bases with no gene match: 9. The CDR3 is CASSSRTGRELFF. Here the CDR3 DNA reads TGTGCCAGCAGCTCGCGGACAGGCCGCGAACTGTTTTTT.

The rearrangement joins TRBV3-1 (or the pseudogene TRBV3-2) to TRBJ2-3, with TRBD2 identical over 7 bases. The V gene end was trimmed by 5 bases and the J gene end by 1 base; junction bases not matched to a gene: 9. CDR1 and CDR2 (germline): LGHDT, YNNKEL (reference sequence). This CDR3 comprises 16 residues. DNA for the CDR3: TGTGCCAGCAGCTGGGGACTACAAGTGGGCACAGATACGCAGTATTTT. The encoded protein is CASSWGLQVGTDTQYF.

The genes are TRBV28 and TRBJ1-2; TRBD1 might be the D (6 bases). Trimming removed 4 bases from V and 8 bases from J, with 20 bases in between. From germline, CDR1 is MDHEN and CDR2 SYDVKM. The CDR3 is made up of 15 amino acids. This CDR3 is CASSSPQGLKRGYTF. CDR3 nucleotides: TGTGCCAGCAGTTCGCCACAGGGCTTAAAACGCGGCTACACCTTC.

The chain carries TRBV5-5 and TRBJ2-7; D unresolved. This CDR3 region has 13 residues. Germline-derived CDR1 and CDR2 are SGHKS and YYEKEE (reference sequence). Trimming took 2 bases from V and 3 from J, leaving 9 bases between them. The CDR3 reads CASSFRVGYEQYF. For the CDR3, the DNA is TGTGCCAGCAGCTTCCGGGTAGGCTACGAGCAGTACTTC.